The clone carrying this T cell receptor (beta chain) was seen only once. This sample stems from a study of shared clonotypes between healthy human individuals. The germline V gene has CDR1 LNHDA and CDR2 SQIVND (reference sequence). The CDR3 loop spans 14 amino acids. Trimming removed 5 bases from V and 4 bases from J, with 11 bases in between. Each cell subset's genomic DNA was divided evenly among several immunoSEQ plates. Original processing methods: Sequence data from immunoSEQ were junction-only and lacked quality scores; consequently, filtering differed. Sequencing used immunoSEQ multiplex PCR; TCRdb keeps in-frame clones, though not all of them. From that table come the V and J calls and clone size; the DNA was used to work out D and trimming. The sample contains roughly 760,000 clones, around 67% of which appear only once.

This chain joins TRBV19 and TRBJ1-4, with D perhaps matching TRBD1 (5 bases). Sequenced sample: memory CD4+ T cells sorted from blood. The subset denotes: CD45RA-negative fraction. The receptor was derived from a woman aged 25 to 45 in good health. Here the CDR3 reads CASSPRDLNEKLFF. CDR3 DNA: TGTGCCAGTAGTCCCAGGGACCTTAATGAAAAACTGTTTTTT.